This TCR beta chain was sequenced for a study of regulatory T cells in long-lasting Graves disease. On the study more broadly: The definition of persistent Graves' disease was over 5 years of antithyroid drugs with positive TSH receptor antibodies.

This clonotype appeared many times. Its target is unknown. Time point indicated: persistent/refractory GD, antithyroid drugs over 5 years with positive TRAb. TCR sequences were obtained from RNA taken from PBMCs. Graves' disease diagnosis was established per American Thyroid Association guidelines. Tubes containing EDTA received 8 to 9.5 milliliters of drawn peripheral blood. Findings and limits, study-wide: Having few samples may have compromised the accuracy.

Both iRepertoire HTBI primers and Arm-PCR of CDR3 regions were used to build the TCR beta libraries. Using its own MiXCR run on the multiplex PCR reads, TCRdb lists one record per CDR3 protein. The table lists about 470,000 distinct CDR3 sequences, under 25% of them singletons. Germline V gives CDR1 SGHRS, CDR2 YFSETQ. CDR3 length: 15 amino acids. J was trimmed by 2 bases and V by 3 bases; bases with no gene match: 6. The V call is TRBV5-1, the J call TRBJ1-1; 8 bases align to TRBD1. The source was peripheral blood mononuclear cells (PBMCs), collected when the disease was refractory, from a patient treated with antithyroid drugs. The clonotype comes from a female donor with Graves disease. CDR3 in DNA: TGCGCCAGCAGCTGGACACAGGGGGTTAACACTGAAGCTTTCTTT. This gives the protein CASSWTQGVNTEAFF.